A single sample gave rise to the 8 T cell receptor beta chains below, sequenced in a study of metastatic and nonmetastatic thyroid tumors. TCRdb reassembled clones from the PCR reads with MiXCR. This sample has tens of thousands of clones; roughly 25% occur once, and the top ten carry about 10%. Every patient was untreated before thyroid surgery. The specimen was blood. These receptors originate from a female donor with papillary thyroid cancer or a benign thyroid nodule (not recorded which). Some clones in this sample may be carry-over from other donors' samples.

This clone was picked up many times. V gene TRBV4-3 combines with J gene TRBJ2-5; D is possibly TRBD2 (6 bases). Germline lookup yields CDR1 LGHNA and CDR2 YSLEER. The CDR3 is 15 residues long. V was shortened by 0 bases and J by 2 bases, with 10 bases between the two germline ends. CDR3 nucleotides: TGCGCCAGCAGCCAAGATTTTGCGGGACAAGAGACCCAGTACTTC. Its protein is CASSQDFAGQETQYF.

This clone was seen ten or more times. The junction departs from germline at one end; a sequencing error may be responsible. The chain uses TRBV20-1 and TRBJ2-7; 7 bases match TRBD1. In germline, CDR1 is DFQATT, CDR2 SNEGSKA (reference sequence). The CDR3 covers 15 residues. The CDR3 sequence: CSAREGQLPPYEQYF. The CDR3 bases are TGCAGTGCAAGAGAGGGACAGCTCCCCCCCTACGAGCAGTACTTC.

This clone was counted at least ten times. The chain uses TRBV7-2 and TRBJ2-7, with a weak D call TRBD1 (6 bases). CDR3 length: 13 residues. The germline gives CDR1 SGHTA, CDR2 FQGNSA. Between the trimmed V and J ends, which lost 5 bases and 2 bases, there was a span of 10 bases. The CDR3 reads CASSLQGTYEQYF. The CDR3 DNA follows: TGTGCCAGCAGCCTACAGGGAACCTACGAGCAGTACTTC. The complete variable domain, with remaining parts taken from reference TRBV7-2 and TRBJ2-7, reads GAGVSQSPSNKVTEKGKDVELRCDPISGHTALYWYRQSLGQGLEFLIYFQGNSAPDKSGLPSDRFSAERTGGSVSTLTIQRTQQEDSAVYLCASSLQGTYEQYFGPGTRLTVT.

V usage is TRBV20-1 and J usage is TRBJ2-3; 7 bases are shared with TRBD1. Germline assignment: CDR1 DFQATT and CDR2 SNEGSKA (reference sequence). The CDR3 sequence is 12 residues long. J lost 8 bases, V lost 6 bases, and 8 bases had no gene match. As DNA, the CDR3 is TGCAGTGCCCTCGGGACAGTGAGTACGCAGTATTTT. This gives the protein CSALGTVSTQYF.

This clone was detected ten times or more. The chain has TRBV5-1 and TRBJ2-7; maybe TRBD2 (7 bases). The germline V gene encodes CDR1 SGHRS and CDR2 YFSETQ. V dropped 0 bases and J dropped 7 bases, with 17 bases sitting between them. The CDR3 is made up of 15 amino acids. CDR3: CASSLVGGGPEEQYF. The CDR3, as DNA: TGCGCCAGCAGCTTGGTAGGGGGAGGGCCTGAAGAGCAGTACTTC.

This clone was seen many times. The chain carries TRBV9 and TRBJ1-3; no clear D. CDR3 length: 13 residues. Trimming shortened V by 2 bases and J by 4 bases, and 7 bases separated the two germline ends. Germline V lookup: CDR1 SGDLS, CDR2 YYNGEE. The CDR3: CASSVEEGNTIYF. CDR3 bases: TGTGCCAGCAGCGTCGAAGAGGGAAACACCATATATTTT.

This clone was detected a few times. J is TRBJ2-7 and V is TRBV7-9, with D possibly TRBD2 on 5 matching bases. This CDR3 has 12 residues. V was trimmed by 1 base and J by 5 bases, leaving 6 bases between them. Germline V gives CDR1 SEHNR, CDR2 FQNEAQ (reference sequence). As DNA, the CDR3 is TGTGCCAGCAGCTTAGGGGAGCACGAGCAGTACTTC. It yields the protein CASSLGEHEQYF.

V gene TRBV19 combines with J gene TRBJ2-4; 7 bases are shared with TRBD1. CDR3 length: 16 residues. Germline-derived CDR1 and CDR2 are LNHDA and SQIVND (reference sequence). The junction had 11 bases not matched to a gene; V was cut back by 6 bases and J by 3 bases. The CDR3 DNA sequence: TGTGCCAGTAGCGAGACAGGGTCAGGAAGCAAAAACATTCAGTACTTC. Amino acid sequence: CASSETGSGSKNIQYF. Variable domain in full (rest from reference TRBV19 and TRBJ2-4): DGGITQSPKYLFRKEGQNVTLSCEQNLNHDAMYWYRQDPGQGLRLIYYSQIVNDFQKGDIAEGYSVSREKKESFPLTVTSAQKNPTAFYLCASSETGSGSKNIQYFGAGTRLSVL.